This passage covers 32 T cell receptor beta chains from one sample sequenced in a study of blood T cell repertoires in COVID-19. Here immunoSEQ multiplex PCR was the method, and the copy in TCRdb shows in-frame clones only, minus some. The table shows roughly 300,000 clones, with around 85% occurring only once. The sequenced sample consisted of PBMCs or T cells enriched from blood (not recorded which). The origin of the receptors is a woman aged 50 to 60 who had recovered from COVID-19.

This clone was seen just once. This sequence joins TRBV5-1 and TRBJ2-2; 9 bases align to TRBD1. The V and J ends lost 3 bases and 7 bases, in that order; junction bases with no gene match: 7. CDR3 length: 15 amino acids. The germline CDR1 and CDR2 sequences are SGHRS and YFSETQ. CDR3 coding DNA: TGCGCCAGCAGCTACGGGGACAGGGACATCGGGGAGCTGTTTTTT. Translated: CASSYGDRDIGELFF.

CDR3 loop: CASSEGTSGRGNTGELFF. The CDR3 DNA sequence: TGTGCCAGCAGCGAAGGGACTAGCGGGAGGGGGAACACCGGGGAGCTGTTTTTT. The chain has TRBV9 and TRBJ2-2; TRBD2 matches at 16 bases. Germline values: CDR1 SGDLS, CDR2 YYNGEE. J gave up 1 base and V 3 bases, and 3 bases lay outside the gene matches. The CDR3 covers 18 residues.

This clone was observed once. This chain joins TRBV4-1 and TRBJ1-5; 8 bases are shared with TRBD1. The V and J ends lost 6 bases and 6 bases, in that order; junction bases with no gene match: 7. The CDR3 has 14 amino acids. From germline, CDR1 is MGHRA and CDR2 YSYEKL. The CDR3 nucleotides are TGCGCCAGCAGACCTACAGGGGGAAGTCAGCCCCAGCATTTT. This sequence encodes CASRPTGGSQPQHF.

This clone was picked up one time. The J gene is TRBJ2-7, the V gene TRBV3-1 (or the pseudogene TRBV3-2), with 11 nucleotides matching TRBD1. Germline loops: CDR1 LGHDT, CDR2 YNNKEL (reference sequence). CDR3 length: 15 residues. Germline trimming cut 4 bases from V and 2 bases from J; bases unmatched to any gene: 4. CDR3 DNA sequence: TGTGCCAGCAGCCTCGGACAGGGGGCTCCCTACGAGCAGTACTTC. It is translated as CASSLGQGAPYEQYF.

CDR3 sequence: CASSYTSRIEQYF. The CDR3 DNA sequence: TGTGCCAGCAGTTATACATCCCGAATCGAGCAGTACTTC. The chain joins TRBV13 to TRBJ2-7; D remains unclear. V lost 6 bases and J 6 bases, leaving 15 bases between the germline ends. Germline V gene lookup returns CDR1 PRHDT and CDR2 FYEKMQ (reference sequence). This CDR3 has 13 amino acids.

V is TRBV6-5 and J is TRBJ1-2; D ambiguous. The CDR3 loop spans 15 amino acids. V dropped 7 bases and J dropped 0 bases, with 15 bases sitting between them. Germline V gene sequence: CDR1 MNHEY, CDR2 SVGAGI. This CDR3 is CASTSLLRANYGYTF. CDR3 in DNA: TGTGCCAGCACCTCCTTATTGAGGGCTAACTATGGCTACACCTTC.

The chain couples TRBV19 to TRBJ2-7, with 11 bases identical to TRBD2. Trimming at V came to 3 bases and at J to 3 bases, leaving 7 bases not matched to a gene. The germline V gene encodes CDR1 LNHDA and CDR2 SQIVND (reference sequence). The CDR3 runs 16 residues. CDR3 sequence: CASSIGRGLAVYEQYF. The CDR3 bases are TGTGCCAGTAGTATTGGGCGGGGACTAGCGGTCTACGAGCAGTACTTC. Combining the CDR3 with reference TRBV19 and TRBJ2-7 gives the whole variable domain DGGITQSPKYLFRKEGQNVTLSCEQNLNHDAMYWYRQDPGQGLRLIYYSQIVNDFQKGDIAEGYSVSREKKESFPLTVTSAQKNPTAFYLCASSIGRGLAVYEQYFGPGTRLTVT.

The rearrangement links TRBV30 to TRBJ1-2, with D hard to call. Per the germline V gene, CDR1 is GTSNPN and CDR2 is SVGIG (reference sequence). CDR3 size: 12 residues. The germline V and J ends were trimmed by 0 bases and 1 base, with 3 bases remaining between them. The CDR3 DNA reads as TGTGCCTGGAGTGTACTTAACTATGGCTACACCTTC. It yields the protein CAWSVLNYGYTF.

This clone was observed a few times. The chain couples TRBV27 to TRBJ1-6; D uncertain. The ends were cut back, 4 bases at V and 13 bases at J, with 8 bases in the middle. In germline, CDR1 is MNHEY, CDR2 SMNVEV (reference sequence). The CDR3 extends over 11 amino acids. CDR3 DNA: TGTGCCAGCAGTTCCGGGTGGCCCCTCCACTTT. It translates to CASSSGWPLHF.

The CDR3 DNA reads TGTGCCAGTATTAAACAGGGGGGGAACACTGAAGCTTTCTTT. Protein sequence: CASIKQGGNTEAFF. V gene TRBV19 combines with J gene TRBJ1-1; 8 bases match TRBD1. The germline V gene has CDR1 LNHDA and CDR2 SQIVND (reference sequence). Unmatched junction bases numbered 5, after V lost 7 bases and J lost 1 base. The CDR3 contains 14 residues.

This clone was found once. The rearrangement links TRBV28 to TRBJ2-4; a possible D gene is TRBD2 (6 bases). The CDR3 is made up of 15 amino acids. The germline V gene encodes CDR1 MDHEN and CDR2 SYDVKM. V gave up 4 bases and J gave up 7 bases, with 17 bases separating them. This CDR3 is CASSSPGGRDNIQYF. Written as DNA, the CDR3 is TGTGCCAGCAGTTCCCCCGGCGGGCGGGATAACATTCAGTACTTC.

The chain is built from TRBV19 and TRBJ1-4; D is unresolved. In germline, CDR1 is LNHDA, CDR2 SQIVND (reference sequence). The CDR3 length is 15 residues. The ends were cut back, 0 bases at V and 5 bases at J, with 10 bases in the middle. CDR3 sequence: CASSIDGQRNEKLFF. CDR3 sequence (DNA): TGTGCCAGTAGTATAGATGGGCAAAGAAATGAAAAACTGTTTTTT.

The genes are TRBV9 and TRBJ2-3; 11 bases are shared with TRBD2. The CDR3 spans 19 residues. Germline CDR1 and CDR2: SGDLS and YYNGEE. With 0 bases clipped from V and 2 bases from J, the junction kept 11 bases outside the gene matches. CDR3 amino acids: CASSVVGSGGAGVTDTQYF. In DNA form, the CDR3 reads TGTGCCAGCAGCGTAGTGGGTAGCGGGGGGGCCGGTGTCACAGATACGCAGTATTTT. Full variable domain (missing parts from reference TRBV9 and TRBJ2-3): DSGVTQTPKHLITATGQRVTLRCSPRSGDLSVYWYQQSLDQGLQFLIQYYNGEERAKGNILERFSAQQFPDLHSELNLSSLELGDSALYFCASSVVGSGGAGVTDTQYFGPGTRLTVL.

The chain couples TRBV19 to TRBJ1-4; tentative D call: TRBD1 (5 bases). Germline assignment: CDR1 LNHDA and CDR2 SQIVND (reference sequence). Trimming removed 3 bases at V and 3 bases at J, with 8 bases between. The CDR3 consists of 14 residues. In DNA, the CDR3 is TGTGCCAGTAGTATTGACAGATCTAATGAAAAACTGTTTTTT. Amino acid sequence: CASSIDRSNEKLFF.

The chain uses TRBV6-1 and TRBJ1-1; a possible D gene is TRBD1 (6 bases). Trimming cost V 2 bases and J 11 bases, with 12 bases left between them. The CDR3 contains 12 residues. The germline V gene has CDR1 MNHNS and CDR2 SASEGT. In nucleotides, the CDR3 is TGTGCCAGCAGTGAACAGGGGCAAGGGGCTTTCTTT. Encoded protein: CASSEQGQGAFF.

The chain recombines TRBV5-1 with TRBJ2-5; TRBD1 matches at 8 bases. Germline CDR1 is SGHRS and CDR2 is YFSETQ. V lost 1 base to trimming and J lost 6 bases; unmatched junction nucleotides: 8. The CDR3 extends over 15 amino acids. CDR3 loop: CASSLRQQGVKTQYF. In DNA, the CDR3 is TGCGCCAGCAGCTTGCGGCAACAGGGGGTAAAGACCCAGTACTTC.

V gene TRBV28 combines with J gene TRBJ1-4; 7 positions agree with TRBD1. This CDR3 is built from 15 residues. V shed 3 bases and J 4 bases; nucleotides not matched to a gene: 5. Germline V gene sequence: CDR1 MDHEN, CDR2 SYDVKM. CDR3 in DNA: TGTGCCAGCAGTTTTGGGGGACAGAGTAATGAAAAACTGTTTTTT. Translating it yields CASSFGGQSNEKLFF. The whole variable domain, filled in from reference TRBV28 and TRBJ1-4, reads DVKVTQSSRYLVKRTGEKVFLECVQDMDHENMFWYRQDPGLGLRLIYFSYDVKMKEKGDIPEGYSVSREKKERFSLILESASTNQTSMYLCASSFGGQSNEKLFFGSGTQLSVL.

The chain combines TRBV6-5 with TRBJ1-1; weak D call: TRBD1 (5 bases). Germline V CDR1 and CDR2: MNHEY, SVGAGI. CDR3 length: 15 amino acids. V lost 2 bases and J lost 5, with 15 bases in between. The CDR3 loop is CASSYGQGRETEAFF. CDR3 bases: TGTGCCAGCAGTTACGGTCAGGGCCGAGAAACTGAAGCTTTCTTT.

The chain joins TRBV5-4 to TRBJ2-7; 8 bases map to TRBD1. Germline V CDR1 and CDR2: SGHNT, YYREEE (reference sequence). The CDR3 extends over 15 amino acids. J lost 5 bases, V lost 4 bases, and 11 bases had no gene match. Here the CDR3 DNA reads TGTGCCAGCAGCGCCGGGACAGGTCCACAACACGAGCAGTACTTC. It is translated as CASSAGTGPQHEQYF. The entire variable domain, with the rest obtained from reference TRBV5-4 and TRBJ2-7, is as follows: ETGVTQSPTHLIKTRGQQVTLRCSSQSGHNTVSWYQQALGQGPQFIFQYYREEENGRGNFPPRFSGLQFPNYSSELNVNALELDDSALYLCASSAGTGPQHEQYFGPGTRLTVT.

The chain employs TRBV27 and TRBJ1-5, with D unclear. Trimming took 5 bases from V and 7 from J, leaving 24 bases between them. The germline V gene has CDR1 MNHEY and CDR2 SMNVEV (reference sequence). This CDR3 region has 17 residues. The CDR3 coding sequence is TGTGCCAGCAGTCCCCGGGCTAGTTTGGAGGGTGGGCAGCCCCAGCATTTT. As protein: CASSPRASLEGGQPQHF.

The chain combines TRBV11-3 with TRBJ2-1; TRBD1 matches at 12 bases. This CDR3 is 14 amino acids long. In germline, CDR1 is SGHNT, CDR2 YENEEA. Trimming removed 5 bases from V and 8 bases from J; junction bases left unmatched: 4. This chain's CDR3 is CASSPGQGAYEQFF. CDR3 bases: TGTGCCAGCAGCCCGGGACAGGGGGCCTATGAGCAGTTCTTC.

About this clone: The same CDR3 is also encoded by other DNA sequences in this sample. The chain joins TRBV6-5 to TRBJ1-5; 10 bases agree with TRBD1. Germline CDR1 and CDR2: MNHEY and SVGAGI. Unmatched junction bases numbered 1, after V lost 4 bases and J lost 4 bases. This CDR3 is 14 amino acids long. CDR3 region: CASSLGQGNQPQHF. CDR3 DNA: TGTGCCAGCAGTTTGGGACAGGGGAATCAGCCCCAGCATTTT.

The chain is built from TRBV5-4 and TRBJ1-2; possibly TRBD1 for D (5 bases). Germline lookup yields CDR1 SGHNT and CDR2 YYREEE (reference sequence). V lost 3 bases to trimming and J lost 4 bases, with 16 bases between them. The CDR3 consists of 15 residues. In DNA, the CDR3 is TGTGCCAGCAGCTCCCGTTTTAGCGGGGGCTATGGCTACACCTTC. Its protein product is CASSSRFSGGYGYTF.

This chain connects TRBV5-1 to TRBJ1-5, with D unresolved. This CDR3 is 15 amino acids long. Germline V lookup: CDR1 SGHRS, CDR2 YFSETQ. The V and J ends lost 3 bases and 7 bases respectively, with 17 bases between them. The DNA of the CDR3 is TGCGCCAGCAGCTGGAACTCGGAGGAAGGACAGCCCCAGCATTTT. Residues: CASSWNSEEGQPQHF.

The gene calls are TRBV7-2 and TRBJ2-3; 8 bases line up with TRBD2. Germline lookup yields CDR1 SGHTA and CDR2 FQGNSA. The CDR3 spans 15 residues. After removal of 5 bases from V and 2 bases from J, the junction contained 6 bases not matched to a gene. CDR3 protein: CASSRRGGVTDTQYF. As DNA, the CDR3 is TGTGCCAGCAGCCGCCGGGGGGGGGTCACAGATACGCAGTATTTT.

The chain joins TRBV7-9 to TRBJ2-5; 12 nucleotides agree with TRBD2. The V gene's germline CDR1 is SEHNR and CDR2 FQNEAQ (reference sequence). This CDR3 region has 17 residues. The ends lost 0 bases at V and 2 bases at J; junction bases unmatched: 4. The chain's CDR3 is CASSLARLAGAQETQYF. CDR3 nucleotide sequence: TGTGCCAGCAGCTTAGCGAGACTAGCGGGAGCACAAGAGACCCAGTACTTC.

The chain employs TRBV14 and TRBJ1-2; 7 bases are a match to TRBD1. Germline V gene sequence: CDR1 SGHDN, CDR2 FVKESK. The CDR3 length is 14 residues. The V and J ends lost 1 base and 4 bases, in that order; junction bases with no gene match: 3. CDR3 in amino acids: CASSQASGGYGYTF. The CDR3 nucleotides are TGTGCCAGCAGCCAAGCCTCAGGGGGCTATGGCTACACCTTC.

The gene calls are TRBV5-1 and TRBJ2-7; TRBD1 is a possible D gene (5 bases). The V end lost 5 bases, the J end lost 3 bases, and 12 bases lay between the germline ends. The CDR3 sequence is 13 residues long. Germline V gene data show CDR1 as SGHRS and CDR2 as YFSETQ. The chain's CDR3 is CASRGSQGYEQYF. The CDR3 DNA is TGCGCCAGCAGGGGGTCCCAGGGCTACGAGCAGTACTTC.

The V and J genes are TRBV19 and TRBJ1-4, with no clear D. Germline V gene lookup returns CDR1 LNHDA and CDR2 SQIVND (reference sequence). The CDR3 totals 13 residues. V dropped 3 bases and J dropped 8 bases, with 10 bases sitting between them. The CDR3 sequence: CASSMGGQEKLFF. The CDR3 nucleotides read TGTGCCAGTAGTATGGGAGGGCAAGAAAAACTGTTTTTT.

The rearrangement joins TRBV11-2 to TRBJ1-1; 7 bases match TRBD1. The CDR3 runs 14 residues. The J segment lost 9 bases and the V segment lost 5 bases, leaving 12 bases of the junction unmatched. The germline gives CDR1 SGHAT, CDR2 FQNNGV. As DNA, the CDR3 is TGTGCCAGCAGCCAGTCCGGGACAGCCGTCAAAGCTTTCTTT. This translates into CASSQSGTAVKAFF.

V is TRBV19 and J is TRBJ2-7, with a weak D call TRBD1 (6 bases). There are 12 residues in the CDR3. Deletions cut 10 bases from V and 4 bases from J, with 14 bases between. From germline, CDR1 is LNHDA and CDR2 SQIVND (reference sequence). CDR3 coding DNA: TGTGCCACTTCGGACAGAGAGTACGAGCAGTACTTC. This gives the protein CATSDREYEQYF. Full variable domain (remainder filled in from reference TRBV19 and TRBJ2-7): DGGITQSPKYLFRKEGQNVTLSCEQNLNHDAMYWYRQDPGQGLRLIYYSQIVNDFQKGDIAEGYSVSREKKESFPLTVTSAQKNPTAFYLCATSDREYEQYFGPGTRLTVT.

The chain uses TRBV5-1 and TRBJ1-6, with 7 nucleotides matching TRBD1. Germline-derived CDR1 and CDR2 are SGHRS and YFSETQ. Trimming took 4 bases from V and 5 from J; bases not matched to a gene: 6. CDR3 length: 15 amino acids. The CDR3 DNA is TGCGCCAGCAGCCTAGACAGGGCTGATAATTCACCCCTCCACTTT. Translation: CASSLDRADNSPLHF.